Detailed here is one TCR beta chain. Additional DNA sequences in this sample encode the identical CDR3. This sample is part of a study of cytomegalovirus exposure and HLA in healthy donors. The primer mix had 60 Vbeta and 13 Jbeta primers. Generated by immunoSEQ multiplex PCR, the TCRdb table keeps only in-frame clones and is missing some. The sample yields about 190,000 clones, 70% to 75% seen once. The V segment lost 3 bases and the J segment 3 bases; nucleotides outside the gene matches: 1. CDR1 is KGHSH, CDR2 LQKENI, per germline. CDR3 length: 14 residues. V usage is TRBV18 and J usage is TRBJ2-3; TRBD2 agrees at 9 bases. Sequencing was performed on PBMCs. The TCR comes from a man aged 25-40 years in good health and CMV-seropositive. CDR3 loop: CASSPGLATDTQYF. The DNA of the CDR3 is TGTGCCAGCTCACCGGGACTAGCTACAGATACGCAGTATTTT.